This T cell receptor (beta chain) is from a study of identifying expanded T cells in peripheral blood. The CDR3 sequence is 16 residues long. This clone was found once. Here immunoSEQ multiplex PCR was the method, and the copy in TCRdb shows in-frame clones only, minus some. Here the sample spans about 94,000 clones, 88% being singletons. Source material: blood. This clonotype was sampled from a person between 18 and 75 years old in good health. The gene calls are TRBV21-1 and TRBJ2-7; the listed D gene, TRBD2, was not tested against the DNA. TRBV21-1 is flagged as a pseudogene. In DNA form, the CDR3 reads TGTGCCAGCAGCAAACACGGTGGGACTCTCGACTACGAGCAGTACTTC. Translated: CASSKHGGTLDYEQYF.